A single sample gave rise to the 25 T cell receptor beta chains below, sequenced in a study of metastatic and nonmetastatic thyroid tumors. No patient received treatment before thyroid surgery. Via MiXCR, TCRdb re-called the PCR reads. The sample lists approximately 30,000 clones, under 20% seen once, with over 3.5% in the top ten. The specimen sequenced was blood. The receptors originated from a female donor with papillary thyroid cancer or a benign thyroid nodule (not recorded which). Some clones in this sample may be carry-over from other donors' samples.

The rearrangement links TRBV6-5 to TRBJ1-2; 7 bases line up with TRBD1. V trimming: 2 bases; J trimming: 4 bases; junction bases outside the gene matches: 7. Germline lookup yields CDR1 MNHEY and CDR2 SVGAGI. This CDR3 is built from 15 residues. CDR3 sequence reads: CASSYVGQIFYGYTF. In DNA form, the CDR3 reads TGTGCCAGCAGTTACGTGGGACAGATCTTCTATGGCTACACCTTC.

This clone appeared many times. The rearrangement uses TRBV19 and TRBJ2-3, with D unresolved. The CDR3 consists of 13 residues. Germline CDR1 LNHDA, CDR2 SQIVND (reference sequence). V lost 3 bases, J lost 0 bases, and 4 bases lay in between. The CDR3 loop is CASSIDSTDTQYF. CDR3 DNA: TGTGCCAGTAGTATTGACAGCACAGATACGCAGTATTTT.

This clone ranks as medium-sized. The CDR3 sequence is CASSSWGQGLSPLHF. The CDR3 DNA follows: TGTGCCAGCAGTTCATGGGGGCAGGGTCTATCACCCCTCCACTTT. V usage is TRBV12-3 or TRBV12-4 and J usage is TRBJ1-6, with D maybe TRBD1 (6 bases). Between the trimmed V and J ends, which lost 4 bases and 10 bases, there was a span of 17 bases. The CDR3 spans 15 residues.

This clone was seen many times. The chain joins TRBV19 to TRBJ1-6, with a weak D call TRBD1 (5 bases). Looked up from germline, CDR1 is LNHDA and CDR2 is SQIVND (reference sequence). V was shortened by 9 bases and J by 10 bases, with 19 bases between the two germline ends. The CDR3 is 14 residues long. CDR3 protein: CARKAGGTRSPLHF. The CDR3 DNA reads TGTGCCAGAAAGGCTGGGGGGACTCGGTCACCCCTCCACTTT.

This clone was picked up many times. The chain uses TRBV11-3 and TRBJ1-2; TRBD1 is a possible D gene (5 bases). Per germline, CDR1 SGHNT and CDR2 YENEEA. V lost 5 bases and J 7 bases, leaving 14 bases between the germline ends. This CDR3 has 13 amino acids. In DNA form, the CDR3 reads TGTGCCAGCAGCACCGGGGGAGGAACTGGCTACACCTTC. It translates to CASSTGGGTGYTF. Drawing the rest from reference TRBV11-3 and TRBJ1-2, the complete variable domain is EAGVVQSPRYKIIEKKQPVAFWCNPISGHNTLYWYLQNLGQGPELLIRYENEEAVDDSQLPKDRFSAERLKGVDSTLKIQPAELGDSAVYLCASSTGGGTGYTFGSGTRLTVV.

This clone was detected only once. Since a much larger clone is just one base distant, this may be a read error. The CDR3 loop is CASSLDPVSTAQYF. The CDR3 DNA reads as TGTGCCAGCAGCTTAGACCCGGTGTCCACGGCCCAGTACTTC. The chain combines TRBV11-2 with TRBJ2-5, with D unclear. CDR1 is SGHAT, CDR2 FQNNGV, per germline. The CDR3 extends over 14 amino acids. V lost 0 bases and J 9 bases, leaving 14 bases between the germline ends.

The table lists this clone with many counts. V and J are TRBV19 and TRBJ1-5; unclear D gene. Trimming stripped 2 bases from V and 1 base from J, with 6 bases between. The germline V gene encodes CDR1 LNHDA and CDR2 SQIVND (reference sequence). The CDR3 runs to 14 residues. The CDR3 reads CASSIPRSNQPQHF. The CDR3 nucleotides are TGTGCCAGTAGTATACCGAGAAGCAATCAGCCCCAGCATTTT.

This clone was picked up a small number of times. This chain's CDR3 is CASSYSTGNTYNEQFF. CDR3 DNA: TGTGCCAGCAGTTACTCGACGGGAAACACCTACAATGAGCAGTTCTTC. This sequence joins TRBV6-2 or TRBV6-3 and TRBJ2-1, with D maybe TRBD2 (5 bases). The CDR3 sequence is 16 residues long. Germline values: CDR1 MNHEY, CDR2 SVGEGT. Between the trimmed V and J ends, which lost 0 bases and 2 bases, there was a span of 11 bases.

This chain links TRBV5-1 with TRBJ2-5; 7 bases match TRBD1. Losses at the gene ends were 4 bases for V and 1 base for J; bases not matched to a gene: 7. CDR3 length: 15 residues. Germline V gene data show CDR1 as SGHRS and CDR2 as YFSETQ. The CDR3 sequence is CASSSLTGIQETQYF. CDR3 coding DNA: TGCGCCAGCAGCAGCCTGACAGGGATCCAAGAGACCCAGTACTTC.

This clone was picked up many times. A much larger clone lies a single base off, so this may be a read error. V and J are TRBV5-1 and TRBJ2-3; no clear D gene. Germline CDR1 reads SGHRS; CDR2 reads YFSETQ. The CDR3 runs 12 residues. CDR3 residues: CASSLAADTQCF. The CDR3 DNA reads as TGCGCCAGCAGCTTGGCAGCAGATACGCAGTGTTTT.

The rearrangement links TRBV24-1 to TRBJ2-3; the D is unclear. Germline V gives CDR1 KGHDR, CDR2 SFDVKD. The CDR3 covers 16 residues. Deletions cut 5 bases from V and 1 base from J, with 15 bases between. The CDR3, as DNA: TGTGCCACCAGTGGGTGTGGGTGCGCAGGCACAGATACGCAGTATTTT. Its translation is CATSGCGCAGTDTQYF.

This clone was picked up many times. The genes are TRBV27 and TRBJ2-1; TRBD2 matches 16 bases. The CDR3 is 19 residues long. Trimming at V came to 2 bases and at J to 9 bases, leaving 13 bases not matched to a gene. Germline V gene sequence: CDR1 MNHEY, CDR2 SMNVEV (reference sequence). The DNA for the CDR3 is TGTGCCAGCAGTTTACCCTGGGGGACTAGCGGGGGGGTCTTGGGTGAGCAGTTCTTC. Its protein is CASSLPWGTSGGVLGEQFF.

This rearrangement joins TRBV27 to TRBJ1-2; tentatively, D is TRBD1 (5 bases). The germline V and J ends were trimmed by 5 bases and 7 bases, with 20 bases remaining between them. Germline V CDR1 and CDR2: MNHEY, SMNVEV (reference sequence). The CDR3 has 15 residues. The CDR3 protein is CASSLRLGRLTGYTF. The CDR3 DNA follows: TGTGCCAGCAGTCTGAGACTGGGGCGGCTGACTGGCTACACCTTC.

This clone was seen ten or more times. CDR3 sequence (DNA): TGCGCCAGCAGCCAAGCCTTATTTTTCCCCCTCCACTTT. This sequence encodes CASSQALFFPLHF. This chain connects TRBV4-1 to TRBJ1-6; D not certain. Per germline, CDR1 MGHRA and CDR2 YSYEKL. This CDR3 has 13 residues. Trimming cost V 1 base and J 13 bases, with 11 bases left between them.

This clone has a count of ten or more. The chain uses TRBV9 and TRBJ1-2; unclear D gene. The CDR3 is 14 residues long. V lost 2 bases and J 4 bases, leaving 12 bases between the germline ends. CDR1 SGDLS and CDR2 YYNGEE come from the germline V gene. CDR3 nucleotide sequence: TGTGCCAGCAGCGTTGGCGGCATAGGCTATGGCTACACCTTC. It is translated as CASSVGGIGYGYTF.

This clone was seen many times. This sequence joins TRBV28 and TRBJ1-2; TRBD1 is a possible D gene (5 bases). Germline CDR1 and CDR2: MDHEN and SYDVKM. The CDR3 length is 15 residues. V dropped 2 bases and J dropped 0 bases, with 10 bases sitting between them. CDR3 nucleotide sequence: TGTGCCAGCAGTTTACGGACATCTTCTAACTATGGCTACACCTTC. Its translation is CASSLRTSSNYGYTF.

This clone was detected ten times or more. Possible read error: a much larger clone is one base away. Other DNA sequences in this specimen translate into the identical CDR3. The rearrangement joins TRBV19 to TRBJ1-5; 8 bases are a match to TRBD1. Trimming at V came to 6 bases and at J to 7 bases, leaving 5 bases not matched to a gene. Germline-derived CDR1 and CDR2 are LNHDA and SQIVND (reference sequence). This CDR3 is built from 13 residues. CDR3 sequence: CASSQDRDQPQHF. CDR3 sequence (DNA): TGTGCCAGTAGCCAGGACAGGGACCAGCCCCAGCATTTT. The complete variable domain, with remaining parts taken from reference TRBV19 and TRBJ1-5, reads DGGITQSPKYLFRKEGQNVTLSCEQNLNHDAMYWYRQDPGQGLRLIYYSQIVNDFQKGDIAEGYSVSREKKESFPLTVTSAQKNPTAFYLCASSQDRDQPQHFGDGTRLSIL.

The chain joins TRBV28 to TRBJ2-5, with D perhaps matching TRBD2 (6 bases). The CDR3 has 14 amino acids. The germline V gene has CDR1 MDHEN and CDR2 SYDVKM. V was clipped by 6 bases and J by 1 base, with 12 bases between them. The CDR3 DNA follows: TGTGCCAGCAGGTGCGCGGGACTCCAAGAGACCCAGTACTTC. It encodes CASRCAGLQETQYF.

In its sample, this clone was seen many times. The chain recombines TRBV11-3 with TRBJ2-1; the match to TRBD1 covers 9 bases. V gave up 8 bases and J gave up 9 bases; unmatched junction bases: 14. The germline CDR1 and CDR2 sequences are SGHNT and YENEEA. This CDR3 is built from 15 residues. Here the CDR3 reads CASGKPGQGESEQFF. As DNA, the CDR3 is TGTGCCAGCGGGAAACCGGGACAGGGCGAAAGTGAGCAGTTCTTC.

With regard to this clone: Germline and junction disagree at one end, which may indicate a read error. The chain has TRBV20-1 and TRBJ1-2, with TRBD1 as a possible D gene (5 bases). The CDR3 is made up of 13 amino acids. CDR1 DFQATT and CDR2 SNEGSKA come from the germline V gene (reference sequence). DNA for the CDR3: TGCAGTACCGGTGAGGGGCGCTCCTATGTCTACACCTTC. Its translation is CSTGEGRSYVYTF.

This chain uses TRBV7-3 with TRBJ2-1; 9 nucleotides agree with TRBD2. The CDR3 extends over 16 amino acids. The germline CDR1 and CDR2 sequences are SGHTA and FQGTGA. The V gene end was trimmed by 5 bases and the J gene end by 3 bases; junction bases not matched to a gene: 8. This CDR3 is CASSLNSGSSYNEQFF. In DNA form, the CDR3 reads TGTGCCAGCAGCCTAAATAGCGGGAGTAGCTACAATGAGCAGTTCTTC.

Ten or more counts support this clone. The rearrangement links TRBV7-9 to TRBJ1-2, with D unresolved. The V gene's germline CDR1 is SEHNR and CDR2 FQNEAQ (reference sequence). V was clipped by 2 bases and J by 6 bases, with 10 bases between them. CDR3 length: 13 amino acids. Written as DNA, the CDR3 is TGTGCCAGCAGCTTAAGGGAAGGTGATGGCTACACCTTC. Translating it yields CASSLREGDGYTF.

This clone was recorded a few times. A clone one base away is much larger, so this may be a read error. The CDR3 protein is CASSYVTSGGDTQYF. CDR3 DNA sequence: TGTGCCAGCAGTTACGTGACTAGCGGGGGGGATACGCAGTATTTT. The chain recombines TRBV6-6 with TRBJ2-3, with 13 bases aligning to TRBD2. CDR1 is MNHNY and CDR2 is SVGAGI in the germline V gene (reference sequence). V gave up 2 bases and J gave up 6 bases; unmatched junction bases: 2. The CDR3 extends over 15 amino acids.

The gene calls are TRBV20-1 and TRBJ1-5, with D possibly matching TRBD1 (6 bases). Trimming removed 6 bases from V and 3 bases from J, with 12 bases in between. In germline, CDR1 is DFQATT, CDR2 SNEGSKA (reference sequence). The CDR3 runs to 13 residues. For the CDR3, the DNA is TGCAGTGCCGGGGGCGGGAACAATCAGCCCCAGCATTTT. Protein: CSAGGGNNQPQHF.

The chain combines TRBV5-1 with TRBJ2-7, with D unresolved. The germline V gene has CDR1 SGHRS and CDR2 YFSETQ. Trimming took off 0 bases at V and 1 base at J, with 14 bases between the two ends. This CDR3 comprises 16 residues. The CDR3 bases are TGCGCCAGCAGCTTGGATGGCGGAATGGATTCCTACGAGCAGTACTTC. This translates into CASSLDGGMDSYEQYF.